These T cell receptor beta chains were read from a single sample in a study of control samples from healthy donors and cancer patients. The assay was immunoSEQ multiplex PCR, and TCRdb's table has in-frame clones only and misses some. The sample shows 200,000 to 250,000 clones, just under 95% of them seen only once. The sample was blood. The receptors were gathered from a man aged 45-60 years in good health. CDR3s include the opening cysteine and the closing phenylalanine or tryptophan. D genes are given only for firm matches. Where a row states a size, it is once, few, many or the class of an expanded clone; other rows omit it.

D gene	clone size	CDR3 length	V gene	J gene	CDR3 DNA	CDR3 protein
-	-	15	TRBV24-1	TRBJ1-3	TGTGCCACCAGTGACCCCAGGAGCTCTGGAAACACCATATATTTT	CATSDPRSSGNTIYF
TRBD2	-	14	TRBV19	TRBJ2-3	TGTGCCAGTAGTTCAGGGCGGGGGGGAGATACGCAGTATTTT	CASSSGRGGDTQYF
-	-	15	TRBV5-4	TRBJ2-5	TGTGCCAGCAGCGCCGCCGGGACGGTCCAAGAGACCCAGTACTTC	CASSAAGTVQETQYF
TRBD1	-	13	TRBV6-6	TRBJ1-2	TGTGCCAGCAGACCCGAGGGGGCCTATGGCTACACCTTC	CASRPEGAYGYTF
-	few	14	TRBV2	TRBJ1-5	TGTGCCAGCAGTGTGGGACGGGGGAATCAGCCCCAGCATTTT	CASSVGRGNQPQHF
TRBD1	-	15	TRBV25-1	TRBJ1-1	TGTGCCAGCAGTGACCCAGGGACAGGGAACACTGAAGCTTTCTTT	CASSDPGTGNTEAFF
-	once	16	TRBV4-3	TRBJ1-2	TGCGCCAGCAGCCAAGATCTCCGGACAGCTACTTATGGCTACACCTTC	CASSQDLRTATYGYTF
-	-	13	TRBV2	TRBJ2-5	TGTGCCAGCAGTGAGGACAACCCAGAGACCCAGTACTTC	CASSEDNPETQYF
-	-	12	TRBV7-2	TRBJ2-7	TGTGCCAGCAGCTTAGCCGTACAGGGATTTTACTTC	CASSLAVQGFYF
-	-	15	TRBV7-2	TRBJ2-1	TGTGCCAGCAGCTTGGGGGCAAACAGGGTAGATGAGCAGTTCTTC	CASSLGANRVDEQFF
-	-	14	TRBV6-1	TRBJ1-3	TGTGCCAGCACTGAAGGGTTTTCTGGAAACACCATATATTTT	CASTEGFSGNTIYF